These 4 T cell receptor beta chains share one sample of origin, sequenced in a study of OX40 agonist ivuxolimab in advanced cancers. Generated by immunoSEQ multiplex PCR, the TCRdb table keeps only in-frame clones and is missing some. Of tens of thousands of clones listed, roughly 90% are singletons. Sequenced material: CD4+ or CD8+ T cells sorted from blood, taken in a trial of the OX40 agonist ivuxolimab. The receptor source for this set is an adult with an advanced solid tumor such as melanoma, head and neck, liver or kidney cancer.

The genes are TRBV5-1 and TRBJ2-7; a weak D match, TRBD2 (6 bases). Germline V gives CDR1 SGHRS, CDR2 YFSETQ. V dropped 2 bases and J dropped 1 base, with 7 bases sitting between them. The CDR3 has 13 residues. CDR3 amino acids: CASSFGLSYEQYF. The CDR3 nucleotides read TGCGCCAGCAGCTTCGGACTATCCTACGAGCAGTACTTC.

This clone came up a few times. The rearrangement joins TRBV27 to TRBJ1-6; tentatively, D is TRBD1 (6 bases). The CDR3 has 16 amino acids. Germline-derived CDR1 and CDR2 are MNHEY and SMNVEV (reference sequence). Between the trimmed V and J ends, which lost 5 bases and 2 bases, there was a span of 13 bases. The CDR3 DNA is TGTGCCAGCAGTCCACAGGGTGGGACCTATAATTCACCCCTCCACTTT. Translated, it gives CASSPQGGTYNSPLHF.

In its sample, this clone was seen once. The rearrangement joins TRBV30 to TRBJ2-7; TRBD1 might be the D (5 bases). Germline assignment: CDR1 GTSNPN and CDR2 SVGIG (reference sequence). Trimming took off 3 bases at V and 6 bases at J, with 9 bases between the two ends. The CDR3 sequence is 11 residues long. The CDR3: CAWSPGREQYF. The CDR3 DNA is TGTGCCTGGAGCCCAGGGCGCGAGCAGTACTTC.

The chain has TRBV27 and TRBJ2-7; TRBD2 agrees at 7 bases. The CDR3 sequence is 14 residues long. The trim removed 4 bases at V and 4 bases at J, leaving 7 bases unmatched. Looked up from germline, CDR1 is MNHEY and CDR2 is SMNVEV (reference sequence). The CDR3, as DNA: TGTGCCAGCAGTTCGCGAATGGGAGGGTACGAGCAGTACTTC. It encodes CASSSRMGGYEQYF.